This is a list of T cell receptor beta chains from one sample in a study of CD8+CD57+ T cells in acquired aplastic anemia. TCRdb itself ran the reads through MiXCR, one entry per CDR3 protein. Of about 200,000 distinct CDR3 sequences in the sample, 30% to 35% were seen once. The source material was sorted CD4+, CD8+, or CD8+CD57+ T cells (not recorded which) from PBMCs. These receptors were taken from a human donor in good health, serving as a control. The CDR3 runs from the conserved cysteine through the conserved F or W. The D gene is left open where the match is weak. Where a row states a size, it is once, few, many or the class of an expanded clone; other rows omit it.

size: NA; J: TRBJ2-7; V: TRBV29-1; D: NA; CDR3: CSVVQGSNEQYF; DNA: TGCAGCGTTGTCCAGGGTTCAAACGAGCAGTACTTC
size: NA; J: TRBJ1-3; V: TRBV5-1; D: NA; CDR3: CASSSAGQFAGNTIYF; DNA: TGCGCCAGCAGCTCGGCAGGACAGTTCGCTGGAAACACCATATATTTT
size: NA; J: TRBJ2-4; V: TRBV24-1; D: NA; CDR3: CATSDTTGAGNVQYF; DNA: TGTGCCACCAGTGATACAACAGGTGCTGGAAACGTTCAGTACTTC
size: few; J: TRBJ2-1; V: TRBV20-1; D: NA; CDR3: CSAPNRDTGVDNEQFF; DNA: TGCAGTGCCCCTAACCGGGACACCGGTGTTGACAATGAGCAGTTCTTC
size: few; J: TRBJ1-4; V: TRBV4-1; D: TRBD1; CDR3: CASSQSGTAMGGNEKLFF; DNA: TGCGCCAGCAGCCAATCCGGGACAGCCATGGGGGGGAATGAAAAACTGTTTTTT
size: many; J: TRBJ1-1; V: TRBV7-8; D: TRBD1; CDR3: CASSRTGDTEAFF; DNA: TGTGCCAGCAGTCGGACAGGGGACACTGAAGCTTTCTTT
size: NA; J: TRBJ2-7; V: TRBV2; D: NA; CDR3: CAIRGPGTEYEQYF; DNA: TGTGCCATCAGGGGACCCGGGACGGAATACGAGCAGTACTTC
size: NA; J: TRBJ2-5; V: TRBV20-1; D: TRBD2; CDR3: CSAKNIYLAGALPGETQYF; DNA: TGCAGTGCTAAGAACATCTATCTAGCGGGGGCCCTCCCTGGCGAGACCCAGTACTTC
size: NA; J: TRBJ2-3; V: TRBV25-1; D: NA; CDR3: CASRRGGSEGTDTQYF; DNA: TGTGCCAGCCGCAGGGGAGGGTCCGAGGGGACAGATACGCAGTATTTT
size: many; J: TRBJ1-2; V: TRBV15; D: TRBD1; CDR3: CATSKGQGNYGYTF; DNA: TGTGCCACCAGCAAAGGACAGGGCAACTATGGCTACACCTTC
size: NA; J: TRBJ1-2; V: TRBV20-1; D: TRBD1; CDR3: CSARGRQGDPYGYTF; DNA: TGCAGTGCTAGAGGGAGACAGGGGGACCCGTATGGCTACACCTTC